Many counts were recorded for the clone carrying this T cell receptor (beta chain). This CDR3 region has 16 residues. Germline trimming cut 6 bases from V and 7 bases from J; bases unmatched to any gene: 11. The germline CDR1 and CDR2 sequences are MDHEN and SYDVKM. Time point reported: newly diagnosed GD, antithyroid drugs for less than 3 months. RNA extracted from PBMCs served as the sequencing template. This entry is derived from a study of regulatory T cells in long-lasting Graves disease. Through Arm-PCR of CDR3 regions and iRepertoire HTBI primers, TCR beta libraries were built. TCRdb reprocessed the multiplex PCR reads with MiXCR, giving one entry per CDR3 protein. The top ten hold over 15% of the sample, which has around 470,000 distinct CDR3 sequences, approximately 15% seen once. These same records also appear under a second study, on T cells in Graves' hyperthyroidism and ophthalmopathy. From that paper: Clinical symptoms, serum thyroxine, TRAb, thyroid ultrasound and orbital computed tomography established diagnosis.

The rearrangement links TRBV28 to TRBJ2-1; 11 bases align to TRBD1. This TCR was sampled from a woman aged 45 to 65 with Graves disease. This specimen was peripheral blood mononuclear cells (PBMCs), taken at new diagnosis, from a patient treated with antithyroid drugs. CDR3 sequence: CASSPPDRGLGNEQFF. The CDR3 bases are TGTGCCAGCAGCCCACCGGACAGGGGGCTGGGGAATGAGCAGTTCTTC.